Shown below are 4 T cell receptor beta chains from a single sample sequenced in a study of cytomegalovirus exposure and HLA in healthy donors. Researchers ran the PCR with 60 Vbeta and 13 Jbeta primers. Sequencing was performed with immunoSEQ multiplex PCR; in TCRdb, only in-frame clones are kept and a portion is missing. The repertoire holds about 160,000 clones, with 79% as singletons. The sequenced sample was PBMCs. These receptors were taken from a man in his forties or fifties in good health and CMV-seropositive.

The chain joins TRBV5-8 to TRBJ2-3; 8 nucleotides agree with TRBD2. With 2 bases clipped from V and 3 bases from J, the junction kept 2 bases outside the gene matches. Per the germline V gene, CDR1 is SGHTS and CDR2 is YDEGEE. CDR3 length: 14 amino acids. CDR3: CASSLSGRTDTQYF. The CDR3 nucleotides are TGTGCCAGCAGCTTAAGCGGGAGAACAGATACGCAGTATTTT. The variable domain in full, completed from reference TRBV5-8 and TRBJ2-3, reads EAGVTQSPTHLIKTRGQQATLRCSPISGHTSVYWYQQALGLGLQFLLWYDEGEERNRGNFPPRFSGRQFPNYSSELNVNALELEDSALYLCASSLSGRTDTQYFGPGTRLTVL.

The chain combines TRBV18 with TRBJ2-2; perhaps TRBD1 as D (6 bases). The CDR3 is 15 residues long. The germline V and J ends were trimmed by 0 bases and 7 bases, with 12 bases remaining between them. The germline V gene has CDR1 KGHSH and CDR2 LQKENI. DNA for the CDR3: TGTGCCAGCTCACCACCCCGGACAGCCATCGGGGAGCTGTTTTTT. Protein: CASSPPRTAIGELFF. Drawing the rest from reference TRBV18 and TRBJ2-2, the complete variable domain is NAGVMQNPRHLVRRRGQEARLRCSPMKGHSHVYWYRQLPEEGLKFMVYLQKENIIDESGMPKERFSAEFPKEGPSILRIQQVVRGDSAAYFCASSPPRTAIGELFFGEGSRLTVL.

The CDR3: CASSLRVTEAFF. The CDR3 DNA reads as TGTGCCAGCAGCTTGAGGGTGACTGAAGCTTTCTTT. V gene TRBV7-8 combines with J gene TRBJ1-1; no clear D. This CDR3 is 12 amino acids long. V lost 3 bases, J lost 5 bases, and 7 bases lay in between. CDR1 and CDR2 (germline): SGHVS, FQNEAQ.

The V call is TRBV9, the J call TRBJ2-3; a possible D gene is TRBD2 (6 bases). Germline V gene data show CDR1 as SGDLS and CDR2 as YYNGEE. The V gene lost 0 bases and the J gene lost 2 bases, with 10 bases spanning the gap. The CDR3 contains 15 residues. DNA of the CDR3: TGTGCCAGCAGCGTAGGAGGGAGGACCACAGATACGCAGTATTTT. Amino acid sequence: CASSVGGRTTDTQYF.